Below, 16 T cell receptor beta chains from the same sample are listed, as sequenced in a study of T-cell memory formation after mild COVID-19. From the 5' RACE reads, TCRdb called clonotypes with MiXCR, one entry per CDR3 protein. The sample comprises around 200,000 distinct CDR3 sequences, roughly 20% of which are singletons, and 3.5% to 5% rests with the top ten. What was sequenced was PBMCs or a T cell subset sorted from them (not recorded which). The source is a man in his late teens or twenties who had mild COVID-19 (a few samples of this study predate the infection). Cell type and time point are not known.

A few counts support this clonotype. The chain is built from TRBV2 and TRBJ2-7, with 8 bases identical to TRBD1. V lost 6 bases and J lost 2; bases outside the gene matches: 6. The CDR3 has 14 amino acids. Germline CDR1 and CDR2: SNHLY and FYNNEI. CDR3 in DNA: TGTGCCAGCAGACTGGACAGGGTGGCCTACGAGCAGTACTTC. Protein sequence: CASRLDRVAYEQYF.

This clonotype was seen a handful of times. CDR3 amino acids: CASKENYGYTF. The CDR3 nucleotides are TGCGCCAGCAAGGAGAACTATGGCTACACCTTC. The chain joins TRBV5-1 to TRBJ1-2; no clear D gene. Deletions cut 6 bases from V and 2 bases from J, with 5 bases between. The CDR3 loop spans 11 amino acids. Looked up from germline, CDR1 is SGHRS and CDR2 is YFSETQ.

This clonotype has more than one count but fewer than ten. The J gene is TRBJ1-1, the V gene TRBV7-9; TRBD1 might be the D (5 bases). The CDR3 sequence is 13 residues long. Trimming took off 4 bases at V and 4 bases at J, with 10 bases between the two ends. Germline CDR1 is SEHNR and CDR2 is FQNEAQ (reference sequence). The CDR3 region is CASSSGAGTEAFF. The CDR3 DNA reads as TGTGCCAGCAGCTCCGGGGCGGGCACTGAAGCTTTCTTT.

This clonotype has a handful of counts. The CDR3 nucleotides read TGTGCCAGCAGCTTAGTCGGGGCAGCCAAGGGCCCAGATACGCAGTATTTT. Translated, it gives CASSLVGAAKGPDTQYF. The V gene is TRBV7-9, the J gene TRBJ2-3; D assignment may be TRBD1 or TRBD2 (5 bases each). V dropped 1 base and J dropped 4 bases, with 18 bases sitting between them. Looked up from germline, CDR1 is SEHNR and CDR2 is FQNEAQ (reference sequence). The CDR3 contains 17 residues. Full variable domain (remainder filled in from reference TRBV7-9 and TRBJ2-3): DTGVSQNPRHKITKRGQNVTFRCDPISEHNRLYWYRQTLGQGPEFLTYFQNEAQLEKSRLLSDRFSAERPKGSFSTLEIQRTEQGDSAMYLCASSLVGAAKGPDTQYFGPGTRLTVL.

This clonotype was seen a handful of times. The chain uses TRBV5-1 and TRBJ1-5; D not resolved. Germline lookup yields CDR1 SGHRS and CDR2 YFSETQ. The CDR3 length is 11 residues. Trimming removed 4 bases at V and 6 bases at J, with 5 bases between. This chain's CDR3 is CASSTGQPQHF. In DNA form, the CDR3 reads TGCGCCAGCAGCACCGGTCAGCCCCAGCATTTT.

This clonotype was seen a handful of times. The rearrangement uses TRBV18 and TRBJ2-1; D possibly corresponds to TRBD2 (5 bases). Germline values: CDR1 KGHSH, CDR2 LQKENI. CDR3 length: 15 residues. V was trimmed by 3 bases and J by 8 bases, leaving 17 bases between them. CDR3: CASSPGVNRPHEQFF. For the CDR3, the DNA is TGTGCCAGCTCACCCGGGGTCAACCGGCCACATGAGCAGTTCTTC.

Only a few counts were recorded for this clonotype. The rearrangement joins TRBV5-1 to TRBJ1-1; D might be TRBD1 (5 bases). V lost 5 bases, J lost 11 bases, and 16 bases lay in between. The CDR3 totals 12 residues. In germline, CDR1 is SGHRS, CDR2 YFSETQ. CDR3 region: CASSFSDSPAFF. CDR3 DNA: TGCGCCAGCAGTTTTTCAGACAGCCCCGCTTTCTTT.

This clonotype was detected a few times. The chain couples TRBV5-6 to TRBJ1-5; D is possibly TRBD1 (5 bases). Germline lookup yields CDR1 SGHDT and CDR2 YYEEEE. V dropped 4 bases and J dropped 0 bases, with 14 bases sitting between them. The CDR3 is 16 residues long. CDR3 in amino acids: CASSLTGTISNQPQHF. CDR3 DNA sequence: TGTGCCAGCAGCCTCACGGGGACCATTAGCAATCAGCCCCAGCATTTT.

The rearrangement links TRBV14 to TRBJ1-1; D ambiguous. With 0 bases removed from V and 6 bases from J, the gap between germline ends came to 11 bases. Germline CDR1 SGHDN, CDR2 FVKESK. The CDR3 extends over 14 amino acids. The CDR3 protein is CASSQELRKPEAFF. CDR3 nucleotide sequence: TGTGCCAGCAGCCAAGAACTACGGAAGCCTGAAGCTTTCTTT.

The gene calls are TRBV7-2 and TRBJ2-5; D may match TRBD1 or TRBD2 (5 bases each). Germline CDR1 and CDR2: SGHTA and FQGNSA. This CDR3 is 12 amino acids long. The V gene lost 4 bases and the J gene lost 2 bases, with 5 bases spanning the gap. CDR3 protein: CASSWGQETQYF. CDR3 in DNA: TGTGCCAGCAGCTGGGGGCAAGAGACCCAGTACTTC.

This clonotype has only a few counts. The V call is TRBV6-6, the J call TRBJ1-6; maybe TRBD1 (5 bases). Germline CDR1 reads MNHNY; CDR2 reads SVGAGI (reference sequence). V was shortened by 6 bases and J by 5 bases, with 11 bases between the two germline ends. This CDR3 is built from 14 residues. The CDR3 DNA reads TGTGCCAGCAGCCCCAGGGTACATAATTCACCCCTCCACTTT. Encoded protein: CASSPRVHNSPLHF.

The rearrangement uses TRBV20-1 and TRBJ2-7, with TRBD1 matching 7 bases. The junction had 7 bases not matched to a gene; V was cut back by 4 bases and J by 4 bases. Germline CDR1 and CDR2: DFQATT and SNEGSKA (reference sequence). This CDR3 has 13 residues. The CDR3 coding sequence is TGCAGTGCTACACAGGGGAAGGCATACGAGCAGTACTTC. Its protein is CSATQGKAYEQYF.

This clonotype appeared a single time. This chain links TRBV7-9 with TRBJ2-7; 8 bases fit TRBD2. V lost 5 bases and J lost 3; bases outside the gene matches: 12. The CDR3 length is 16 residues. Per the germline V gene, CDR1 is SEHNR and CDR2 is FQNEAQ (reference sequence). CDR3 sequence (DNA): TGTGCCAGCAGCCCAAAACCCGGGACTAGATACTACGAGCAGTACTTC. This translates into CASSPKPGTRYYEQYF.

The chain uses TRBV4-1 and TRBJ1-6, with a possible D match to TRBD1 (5 bases). Looked up from germline, CDR1 is MGHRA and CDR2 is YSYEKL. The CDR3 contains 15 residues. Trimming cost V 6 bases and J 4 bases, with 13 bases left between them. The chain's CDR3 is CASSQPGPYNSPLHF. The CDR3 nucleotides are TGCGCCAGCAGTCAACCGGGGCCGTATAATTCACCCCTCCACTTT.

This clonotype came up a few times. The genes are TRBV5-1 and TRBJ1-1; D gene ambiguous. The CDR3 is made up of 14 amino acids. Trimming removed 0 bases at V and 4 bases at J, with 10 bases between. CDR1 is SGHRS, CDR2 YFSETQ, per germline. The chain's CDR3 is CASSLDPFGTEAFF. CDR3 sequence (DNA): TGCGCCAGCAGCTTGGATCCTTTTGGCACTGAAGCTTTCTTT.

This clonotype came up many times. In DNA form, the CDR3 reads TGTGCCATCAGTGAGGGGGCTAACTATGGCTACACCTTC. Protein: CAISEGANYGYTF. The chain has TRBV10-3 and TRBJ1-2; D unclear. The V gene lost 2 bases and the J gene lost 0 bases, with 4 bases spanning the gap. Germline V gene data show CDR1 as ENHRY and CDR2 as SYGVKD. This CDR3 is built from 13 residues.